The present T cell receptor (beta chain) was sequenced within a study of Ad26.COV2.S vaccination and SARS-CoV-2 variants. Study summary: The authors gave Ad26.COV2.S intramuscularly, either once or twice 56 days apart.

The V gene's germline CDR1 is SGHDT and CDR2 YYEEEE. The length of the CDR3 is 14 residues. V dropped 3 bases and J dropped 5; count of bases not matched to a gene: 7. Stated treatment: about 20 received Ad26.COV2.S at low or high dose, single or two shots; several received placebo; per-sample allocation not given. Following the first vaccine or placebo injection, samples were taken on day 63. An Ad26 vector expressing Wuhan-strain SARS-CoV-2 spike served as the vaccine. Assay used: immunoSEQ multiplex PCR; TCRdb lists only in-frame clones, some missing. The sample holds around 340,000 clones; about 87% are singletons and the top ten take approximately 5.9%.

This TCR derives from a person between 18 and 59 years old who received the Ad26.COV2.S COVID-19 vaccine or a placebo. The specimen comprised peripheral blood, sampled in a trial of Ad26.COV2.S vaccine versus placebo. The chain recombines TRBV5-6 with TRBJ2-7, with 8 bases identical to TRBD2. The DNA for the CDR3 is TGTGCCAGCAGCTCAGGACTAGCTACCAACGAGCAGTACTTC. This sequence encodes CASSSGLATNEQYF.